This T cell receptor beta chain was obtained from a study of vaccination and CD4 T cells after COVID-19. About the research overall: Post-COVID draws followed diagnosis by a median around 97 days (range 35 to 161).

The study, taken as a whole, reports: A nonsignificant median increase from roughly 21 to 40 SARS-CoV-2-reactive clonotypes was observed.

CD4+ T cells that had been cultured provided DNA sequenced with the Oncomine TCR Beta short-read assay. Each CDR3 protein is one row after TCRdb ran MiXCR on the PCR reads. The profile shows 3,500 to 4,500 distinct CDR3 sequences, around 17% of them singletons. Treatment noted: approximately nine-day PBMC culture with coronavirus spike peptide pools or control peptides (ViraFEST assay). ViraFEST enlarged antigen-specific T cell populations with peptide pools and afterwards sequenced TCRs. Regarding this clonotype: Antigen: not known.

Trimming shortened V by 3 bases and J by 7 bases, and 15 bases separated the two germline ends. CDR1 MNHNS and CDR2 SASEGT come from the germline V gene. The CDR3 is made up of 14 amino acids. The specimen sequenced was CD4+ T cells from blood, cultured in vitro. The TCR sequence derives from a human donor who had recovered from COVID-19. The chain has TRBV6-1 and TRBJ2-5; D not certain. Written as DNA, the CDR3 is TGTGCCAGCAGTGATAGACTGCCGACATCGACCCAGTACTTC. Amino acid sequence: CASSDRLPTSTQYF.